Listed here are 20 T cell receptor beta chains from one sample, sequenced in a study of T-cell reconstitution after alpha-beta-depleted transplantation in children. Preparation of the TCRbeta library used unique molecular identifiers. TCRdb itself ran the PCR reads through MiXCR, one entry per CDR3 protein. The table shows 700,000 to 950,000 distinct CDR3 sequences, with roughly 15% occurring only once. This material consisted of PBMCs, mostly from graft donor cells, taken 360 days after TCRalphabeta/CD19-depleted stem cell transplant. The receptors were sampled from a male patient aged 10 to 17 who had a stem cell transplant for acute lymphoblastic leukemia, so the T cells may come from the graft donor.

This clonotype was counted between two and nine times. The CDR3 reads CASSFSGGAIFVYNEQFF. The CDR3 DNA follows: TGTGCCAGCAGTTTTTCAGGGGGCGCCATTTTTGTATACAATGAGCAGTTCTTC. The V call is TRBV12-3 or TRBV12-4, the J call TRBJ2-1; 8 nucleotides align to TRBD1. V lost 3 bases and J lost 4; bases outside the gene matches: 14. The CDR3 covers 18 residues.

The V call is TRBV27, the J call TRBJ2-2; 7 nucleotides match TRBD1. This CDR3 is 16 amino acids long. After removal of 7 bases from V and 2 bases from J, the junction contained 10 bases not matched to a gene. Germline CDR1 is MNHEY and CDR2 is SMNVEV (reference sequence). The CDR3 DNA sequence: TGTGCCAGCATCCCGGGCAGGGGGAGAAACACCGGGGAGCTGTTTTTT. Translation gives CASIPGRGRNTGELFF.

The chain is built from TRBV6-5 and TRBJ2-7, with TRBD1 matching over 7 bases. The germline gives CDR1 MNHEY, CDR2 SVGAGI. This CDR3 is built from 14 residues. Losses at the gene ends were 3 bases for V and 5 bases for J; bases not matched to a gene: 7. In DNA form, the CDR3 reads TGTGCCAGCAGTTATAGGGGGCCTGGTAACGAGCAGTACTTC. It codes for CASSYRGPGNEQYF.

The chain is built from TRBV9 and TRBJ2-3, with a possible D match to TRBD2 (6 bases). This CDR3 spans 18 amino acids. Trimming removed 4 bases from V and 4 bases from J, with 25 bases in between. From germline, CDR1 is SGDLS and CDR2 YYNGEE. The DNA of the CDR3 is TGTGCCAGCAGCCCATTTGGGATTCTACGGGAGCGCTCAGATACGCAGTATTTT. Translating gives CASSPFGILRERSDTQYF.

This clonotype was found a few times. The rearrangement uses TRBV7-3 and TRBJ2-1; possible D gene TRBD2, 6 bases. Germline CDR1 is SGHTA and CDR2 is FQGTGA. The V gene lost 4 bases and the J gene lost 8 bases, with 21 bases spanning the gap. The CDR3 contains 16 residues. The CDR3 is CASSSTGSWGRDEQFF. The CDR3 coding sequence is TGTGCCAGCAGCTCAACCGGGAGCTGGGGTCGCGATGAGCAGTTCTTC.

The chain couples TRBV2 to TRBJ2-1; TRBD2 aligns across 14 bases. Germline V gene lookup returns CDR1 SNHLY and CDR2 FYNNEI. The CDR3 sequence is 18 residues long. The V gene end was trimmed by 4 bases and the J gene end by 4 bases; junction bases not matched to a gene: 9. CDR3 loop: CASSARLAGGPWYNEQFF. The CDR3 DNA reads TGTGCCAGCAGTGCCCGACTAGCGGGAGGGCCTTGGTACAATGAGCAGTTCTTC.

This clonotype was counted between two and nine times. The genes are TRBV5-1 and TRBJ2-2; TRBD2 agrees at 10 bases. Trimming cost V 3 bases and J 5 bases; bases outside gene matches: 7. The CDR3 covers 16 residues. In germline, CDR1 is SGHRS, CDR2 YFSETQ. The CDR3 sequence is CASSWIASGRTGELFF. The CDR3 DNA sequence: TGCGCCAGCAGCTGGATCGCTAGCGGGAGAACCGGGGAGCTGTTTTTT. The full variable domain, with the rest looked up from reference TRBV5-1 and TRBJ2-2, is KAGVTQTPRYLIKTRGQQVTLSCSPISGHRSVSWYQQTPGQGLQFLFEYFSETQRNKGNFPGRFSGRQFSNSRSEMNVSTLELGDSALYLCASSWIASGRTGELFFGEGSRLTVL.

This clonotype has only a few counts. The V call is TRBV11-2, the J call TRBJ2-1; D call uncertain. Looked up from germline, CDR1 is SGHAT and CDR2 is FQNNGV. The CDR3 runs to 15 residues. The V end was cut by 2 bases, the J end by 6 bases, with 14 bases between. The CDR3 spells CASSLFSLSSNEQFF. The CDR3 DNA follows: TGTGCCAGCAGCTTATTCAGTCTCTCGAGCAATGAGCAGTTCTTC.

The chain carries TRBV6-5 and TRBJ1-5; 10 bases align to TRBD1. The CDR3 extends over 14 amino acids. The germline V gene encodes CDR1 MNHEY and CDR2 SVGAGI. The junction had 3 bases not matched to a gene; V was cut back by 4 bases and J by 6 bases. This CDR3 reads CASSSDRGRQPQHF. The DNA for the CDR3 is TGTGCCAGCAGTTCTGACAGGGGGCGTCAGCCCCAGCATTTT.

The CDR3 region is CASSFSGVSSYNEQFF. In nucleotides, the CDR3 is TGTGCCAGCAGCTTTTCAGGGGTTAGCTCCTACAATGAGCAGTTCTTC. This chain connects TRBV5-5 to TRBJ2-1, with D perhaps TRBD1 (6 bases). The CDR3 sequence is 16 residues long. The germline V and J ends were trimmed by 2 bases and 0 bases, with 12 bases remaining between them. CDR1 is SGHKS, CDR2 YYEKEE, per germline (reference sequence).

The chain couples TRBV10-1 to TRBJ2-7, with 9 positions matching TRBD1. The CDR3 consists of 14 residues. The germline V gene encodes CDR1 WNHNN and CDR2 SYGVQD (reference sequence). Trimming removed 8 bases from V and 0 bases from J; junction bases left unmatched: 5. As DNA, the CDR3 is TGCGCCAGCCCCCAGGACAGGGGCTCCTACGAGCAGTACTTC. Residues: CASPQDRGSYEQYF.

This clonotype has ten or more counts. The chain joins TRBV20-1 to TRBJ2-3; 10 bases agree with TRBD2. Trimming took 6 bases from V and 3 from J; bases not matched to a gene: 3. This CDR3 spans 13 amino acids. Per the germline V gene, CDR1 is DFQATT and CDR2 is SNEGSKA (reference sequence). CDR3 amino acids: CSARTSGTDTQYF. DNA for the CDR3: TGCAGTGCGAGGACTAGCGGTACAGATACGCAGTATTTT.

The chain is built from TRBV10-1 and TRBJ2-7, with 7 bases aligning to TRBD1. From germline, CDR1 is WNHNN and CDR2 SYGVQD (reference sequence). The CDR3 has 16 residues. J gave up 5 bases and V 3 bases, and 13 bases lay outside the gene matches. The CDR3 here is CASSEREMDRFHEQYF. In DNA, the CDR3 is TGCGCCAGCAGTGAAAGAGAAATGGACAGGTTCCACGAGCAGTACTTC.

V gene TRBV2 combines with J gene TRBJ2-3, with no clear D. Germline V gene data show CDR1 as SNHLY and CDR2 as FYNNEI. Deletions cut 6 bases from V and 4 bases from J, with 5 bases between. CDR3 length: 11 amino acids. The CDR3 loop reads CASRQADTQYF. The CDR3 DNA follows: TGTGCCAGCAGGCAGGCAGATACGCAGTATTTT.

The rearrangement links TRBV5-1 to TRBJ2-1; TRBD1 agrees at 8 bases. The V and J ends lost 5 bases and 4 bases, in that order; junction bases with no gene match: 11. The CDR3 is 16 residues long. Germline loops: CDR1 SGHRS, CDR2 YFSETQ. This CDR3 is CASRPLAGGDYNEQFF. The CDR3 DNA sequence: TGCGCCAGCAGACCTTTAGCAGGGGGCGATTACAATGAGCAGTTCTTC.

The chain carries TRBV29-1 and TRBJ1-1; 7 bases align to TRBD1. The CDR3 length is 12 residues. Germline V lookup: CDR1 SQVTM, CDR2 ANQGSEA. Trimming removed 5 bases from V and 8 bases from J; junction bases left unmatched: 8. CDR3 residues: CSVRGWGQEAFF. DNA of the CDR3: TGCAGCGTTAGGGGCTGGGGACAGGAAGCTTTCTTT.

V gene TRBV5-1 combines with J gene TRBJ2-1; TRBD1 matches at 10 bases. This CDR3 is built from 14 residues. V lost 5 bases, J lost 15 bases, and 14 bases stayed unmatched. CDR1 SGHRS and CDR2 YFSETQ come from the germline V gene. The CDR3 protein is CASRGQGDLPKWFF. CDR3 sequence (DNA): TGCGCCAGCAGAGGACAGGGGGATCTACCTAAGTGGTTCTTC. Variable domain in full (rest from reference TRBV5-1 and TRBJ2-1): KAGVTQTPRYLIKTRGQQVTLSCSPISGHRSVSWYQQTPGQGLQFLFEYFSETQRNKGNFPGRFSGRQFSNSRSEMNVSTLELGDSALYLCASRGQGDLPKWFFGPGTRLTVL.

This clonotype was seen more than once but under ten times. V gene TRBV20-1 combines with J gene TRBJ2-7; D unresolved. Germline V gene sequence: CDR1 DFQATT, CDR2 SNEGSKA (reference sequence). The V and J ends lost 1 base and 1 base respectively, with 11 bases between them. CDR3 size: 14 residues. In DNA form, the CDR3 reads TGCAGTGCTAGAGTGGCAGTTAGGTCCTACGAGCAGTACTTC. Amino acids: CSARVAVRSYEQYF.

The rearrangement joins TRBV7-8 to TRBJ2-7, with D unresolved. V was trimmed by 5 bases and J by 7 bases, leaving 21 bases between them. CDR3 length: 15 residues. Germline V gene lookup returns CDR1 SGHVS and CDR2 FQNEAQ. CDR3 sequence: CASSPFGHGLREQYF. The CDR3 coding sequence is TGTGCCAGCAGCCCATTTGGGCACGGCCTCCGGGAGCAGTACTTC. The full variable domain, with the rest looked up from reference TRBV7-8 and TRBJ2-7, is GAGVSQSPRYKVAKRGQDVALRCDPISGHVSLFWYQQALGQGPEFLTYFQNEAQLDKSGLPSDRFFAERPEGSVSTLKIQRTQQEDSAVYLCASSPFGHGLREQYFGPGTRLTVT.

This rearrangement joins TRBV29-1 to TRBJ2-7, with D perhaps matching TRBD1 (6 bases). Trimming stripped 4 bases from V and 1 base from J, with 14 bases between. CDR3 length: 14 residues. CDR1 and CDR2 from the germline V gene are SQVTM and ANQGSEA. The CDR3 nucleotides read TGCAGCGTTGGATACAACAGGGTGTCCTACGAGCAGTACTTC. Translated, it gives CSVGYNRVSYEQYF.